These 22 T cell receptor beta chains were sequenced from one sample in a study of blood T cells in healthy people across ages. Combining a sample-barcoded 5' primer with a J-beta primer mix, a second PCR ran for roughly 7 to 11 cycles. From the 5' RACE reads, TCRdb called clonotypes with MiXCR, one entry per CDR3 protein. The table records under 950,000 distinct CDR3 sequences, about a fifth of them present only once. Sequenced input: blood. All receptors derive from a man between 65 and 85 years old in good health.

This chain uses TRBV6-6 with TRBJ1-4, with D perhaps matching TRBD1 (5 bases). V lost 3 bases and J 0 bases, leaving 11 bases between the germline ends. Looked up from germline, CDR1 is MNHNY and CDR2 is SVGAGI (reference sequence). There are 16 residues in the CDR3. CDR3 nucleotides: TGTGCCAGCAGTTATAGGGGACCGGCAACTAATGAAAAACTGTTTTTT. This sequence encodes CASSYRGPATNEKLFF.

The genes are TRBV5-5 and TRBJ1-3; no clear D gene. This CDR3 is 16 amino acids long. Germline V lookup: CDR1 SGHKS, CDR2 YYEKEE (reference sequence). The V and J ends lost 2 bases and 3 bases respectively, with 15 bases between them. Here the CDR3 DNA reads TGTGCCAGCAGCTTTGCGGGTCAGTCGAATGGAAACACCATATATTTT. Its protein product is CASSFAGQSNGNTIYF.

The chain links TRBV11-2 to TRBJ1-1; the D is unclear. The CDR3 has 15 residues. Germline CDR1 SGHAT, CDR2 FQNNGV. The germline V and J ends were trimmed by 5 bases and 5 bases, with 18 bases remaining between them. CDR3: CASSAHMPRWTEAFF. The CDR3 DNA sequence: TGTGCCAGCAGCGCCCACATGCCGAGATGGACTGAAGCTTTCTTT.

The V call is TRBV20-1, the J call TRBJ2-1; 12 nucleotides match TRBD2. The CDR3 totals 16 residues. CDR1 is DFQATT and CDR2 is SNEGSKA in the germline V gene (reference sequence). The CDR3 is CRATSGGLPSYNEQFF. Here the CDR3 DNA reads TGCAGAGCGACTAGCGGGGGACTCCCCTCCTACAATGAGCAGTTCTTC.

This clonotype has only a few counts. This chain links TRBV12-3 or TRBV12-4 with TRBJ1-1, with 10 nucleotides matching TRBD1. CDR3 length: 18 residues. The V and J ends lost 6 bases and 2 bases, in that order; junction bases with no gene match: 15. The CDR3 bases are TGTGCCAGCAGCCCTAGGGGCGGGACAGGGGCCATAAACACTGAAGCTTTCTTT. It codes for CASSPRGGTGAINTEAFF.

The chain combines TRBV20-1 with TRBJ2-5; D is perhaps TRBD2 (6 bases). Germline-derived CDR1 and CDR2 are DFQATT and SNEGSKA (reference sequence). V lost 3 bases to trimming and J lost 5 bases, with 13 bases between them. The CDR3 extends over 13 amino acids. The CDR3 sequence is CSASPAGRETQYF. The CDR3, as DNA: TGCAGTGCTAGTCCCGCGGGGAGGGAGACCCAGTACTTC.

The chain recombines TRBV20-1 with TRBJ2-1, with D tentatively TRBD2 (5 bases). CDR1 and CDR2 from the germline V gene are DFQATT and SNEGSKA (reference sequence). V lost 3 bases to trimming and J lost 5 bases, with 11 bases between them. CDR3 length equals 13 residues. The CDR3 coding sequence is TGCAGTGCTAGCGGTCTAGCCCACAATGAGCAGTTCTTC. Translated, it gives CSASGLAHNEQFF.

CDR3 bases: TGTGCCGGACGACGTCTCTCCTACAATGAGCAGTTCTTC. It yields the protein CAGRRLSYNEQFF. This chain uses TRBV7-9 with TRBJ2-1; D unresolved. Germline CDR1 is SEHNR and CDR2 is FQNEAQ (reference sequence). The CDR3 covers 13 residues. The V end was cut by 11 bases, the J end by 0 bases, with 11 bases between.

V is TRBV7-2 and J is TRBJ2-5; D tentatively fits TRBD1 or TRBD2 (5 bases each). The J call may be mistaken, given a closer DNA end match to TRBJ2-1. There are 15 residues in the CDR3. Germline V CDR1 and CDR2: SGHTA, FQGNSA. CDR3 sequence: CASSLGLMGVAEQFF. The DNA of the CDR3 is TGTGCCAGCAGCTTAGGGTTAATGGGGGTGGCTGAGCAGTTCTTC.

The genes are TRBV5-1 and TRBJ2-5, with 11 bases matching TRBD2. Near its end, the DNA agrees better with TRBJ2-1, so the J call may be wrong. This CDR3 has 15 residues. CDR1 SGHRS and CDR2 YFSETQ come from the germline V gene. The CDR3 here is CASSSLAGGDYEQFF. The CDR3 DNA reads TGCGCCAGCAGCTCCCTAGCGGGGGGAGACTATGAGCAGTTCTTC.

This clonotype has a handful of counts. The rearrangement links TRBV3-1 to TRBJ1-1, with TRBD1 matching 8 bases. With 3 bases clipped from V and 9 bases from J, the junction kept 3 bases outside the gene matches. Germline lookup yields CDR1 LGHDT and CDR2 YNNKEL (reference sequence). The CDR3 runs 12 residues. DNA for the CDR3: TGTGCCAGCAGCCAGGGGGACAGGAAAGCTTTCTTT. Amino acid sequence: CASSQGDRKAFF.

CDR3 amino acids: CASSLPFSYEQYF. Here the CDR3 DNA reads TGTGCCAGCAGCTTACCCTTTTCTTACGAGCAGTACTTC. The chain uses TRBV13 and TRBJ2-7; D uncertain. The V end lost 2 bases, the J end lost 4 bases, and 9 bases lay between the germline ends. CDR1 PRHDT and CDR2 FYEKMQ come from the germline V gene (reference sequence). The CDR3 runs 13 residues.

The chain joins TRBV12-3 or TRBV12-4 to TRBJ1-2; the D is unclear. The V gene lost 6 bases and the J gene lost 8 bases, with 13 bases spanning the gap. CDR3 length: 12 amino acids. In DNA, the CDR3 is TGTGCCAGCAGCAGAACAAAGGGCGGCTACACCTTC. Protein: CASSRTKGGYTF.

The J gene is TRBJ1-4, the V gene TRBV5-5, with D tentatively TRBD1 (5 bases). V lost 4 bases, J lost 7 bases, and 17 bases lay in between. The CDR3 covers 15 residues. The germline V gene encodes CDR1 SGHKS and CDR2 YYEKEE (reference sequence). CDR3 sequence: CASSLLAGTGEKLFF. The CDR3 nucleotides are TGTGCCAGCAGCCTCCTTGCGGGGACGGGTGAAAAACTGTTTTTT. Filled out from reference TRBV5-5 and TRBJ1-4, the complete variable domain reads DAGVTQSPTHLIKTRGQQVTLRCSPISGHKSVSWYQQVLGQGPQFIFQYYEKEERGRGNFPDRFSARQFPNYSSELNVNALLLGDSALYLCASSLLAGTGEKLFFGSGTQLSVL.

The chain employs TRBV29-1 and TRBJ1-2; D gene uncertain. V gave up 5 bases and J gave up 1 base, with 11 bases separating them. This CDR3 contains 13 residues. Germline lookup yields CDR1 SQVTM and CDR2 ANQGSEA. In DNA form, the CDR3 reads TGCAGCGTTTGGATGCCAAATAACTATGGCTACACCTTC. It yields the protein CSVWMPNNYGYTF.

There are a few counts of this clonotype. This chain uses TRBV7-9 with TRBJ2-3; 8 positions match TRBD2. CDR3 length: 15 amino acids. Trimming at V came to 6 bases and at J to 0 bases, leaving 5 bases not matched to a gene. Germline CDR1 and CDR2: SEHNR and FQNEAQ (reference sequence). This chain's CDR3 is CASRDSSGSTDTQYF. DNA for the CDR3: TGTGCCAGCAGGGATTCTAGCGGGAGCACAGATACGCAGTATTTT.

This clonotype has only a few counts. V is TRBV28 and J is TRBJ1-5, with D possibly matching TRBD1 (6 bases). The CDR3 extends over 15 amino acids. Per germline, CDR1 MDHEN and CDR2 SYDVKM. V shed 5 bases and J shed 7 bases, with 18 bases lying between them. CDR3 DNA sequence: TGTGCCAGCAGTCCCCTCCGGAGGGGGGGGCAGCCCCAGCATTTT. It codes for CASSPLRRGGQPQHF.

This clonotype was found many times. This chain joins TRBV24-1 and TRBJ2-1; 9 nucleotides line up with TRBD2. Germline V gene lookup returns CDR1 KGHDR and CDR2 SFDVKD. Trimming took 6 bases from V and 5 from J; bases not matched to a gene: 7. This CDR3 is built from 15 residues. CDR3 sequence reads: CATSQHGLAHNEQFF. The CDR3 region has the DNA TGTGCCACCAGTCAACATGGACTAGCGCACAATGAGCAGTTCTTC.

The rearrangement joins TRBV7-7 to TRBJ2-2; D may be TRBD2 (5 bases). Germline CDR1 reads SSHAT; CDR2 reads FNYEAQ (reference sequence). V gave up 3 bases and J gave up 6 bases, with 8 bases separating them. The CDR3 is 13 residues long. This chain's CDR3 is CASSFRSAGELFF. In nucleotides, the CDR3 is TGTGCCAGCAGCTTTCGTAGCGCCGGGGAGCTGTTTTTT. Together with reference TRBV7-7 and TRBJ2-2, the CDR3 gives the full variable domain: GAGVSQSPRYKVTKRGQDVTLRCDPISSHATLYWYQQALGQGPEFLTYFNYEAQPDKSGLPSDRFSAERPEGSISTLTIQRTEQRDSAMYRCASSFRSAGELFFGEGSRLTVL.

This chain joins TRBV6-2 or TRBV6-3 and TRBJ2-1, with 7 bases aligning to TRBD2. Germline V gives CDR1 MNHEY, CDR2 SVGEGT. Losses at the gene ends were 6 bases for V and 10 bases for J; bases not matched to a gene: 15. The CDR3 is 15 amino acids. The CDR3 region is CASSKGLVIVPEQFF. DNA of the CDR3: TGTGCCAGCAGCAAAGGACTAGTTATTGTTCCCGAGCAGTTCTTC.

J is TRBJ1-2 and V is TRBV11-3; 7 bases line up with TRBD1. Germline CDR1 is SGHNT and CDR2 is YENEEA. The CDR3 spans 15 residues. Trimming took 5 bases from V and 4 from J; bases not matched to a gene: 10. CDR3 residues: CASSPGTAKGYGYTF. In DNA, the CDR3 is TGTGCCAGCAGCCCCGGGACAGCTAAAGGCTATGGCTACACCTTC.

This clonotype showed up just a few times. The chain is built from TRBV12-3 or TRBV12-4 and TRBJ1-2; TRBD1 matches 10 bases. The CDR3 is made up of 14 amino acids. Trimming removed 5 bases from V and 8 bases from J; junction bases left unmatched: 8. For the CDR3, the DNA is TGTGCCAGCAGTGACCCGGGGACAGGGGTGGGCTACACCTTC. Translation gives CASSDPGTGVGYTF.